This T cell receptor beta chain appears in the sequencing data of a study of T-cell memory formation after mild COVID-19. Study-level background: Clusters were largely donor specific.

This clonotype appeared a few times. Employing constant-segment primers, 5'RACE generated TCR alpha and TCR beta cDNA libraries bearing sample barcodes and UMIs. TCRdb redid the calling of the 5' RACE reads with MiXCR, one entry per CDR3 protein. The sample lists under 450,000 distinct CDR3 sequences; 20% to 30% were seen once. The germline V and J ends were trimmed by 7 bases and 0 bases, with 10 bases remaining between them. The CDR3 contains 14 residues. Looked up from germline, CDR1 is SNHLY and CDR2 is FYNNEI. This chain joins TRBV2 and TRBJ2-1, with unresolved D. Sequences were obtained from PBMCs or a T cell subset sorted from them (not recorded which). The receptor was derived from an adult woman who had mild COVID-19 (a few samples of this study predate the infection). Cell type and time point are not known. The DNA for the CDR3 is TGTGCCAGCAAGGAAGGGAACTCCTACAATGAGCAGTTCTTC. Residues: CASKEGNSYNEQFF.